Each of the 13 T cell receptor beta chains below was sequenced from the same sample in a study of human T cells and chemical hapten exposure. Time point reported: patch test 3, about 24 weeks after DPC sensitization. Treatment indicated: therapeutic diphenylcyclopropenone sensitization with weekly scalp DPC. TCRdb re-called the RACE reads with MiXCR, one entry per CDR3 protein. Among about 82,000 distinct CDR3 sequences listed, around 13% were seen once. The sample in question was whole blood, obtained in connection with sensitization to the hapten diphenylcyclopropenone (DPC). These TCRs come from a woman aged 50 to 60 with alopecia areata. Some clones in this sample may be carry-over from other donors' samples.

This clonotype was seen repeatedly, ten times or more. The J gene is TRBJ1-5, the V gene TRBV12-3 or TRBV12-4; possible D gene TRBD1, 6 bases. This CDR3 region has 15 residues. Trimming stripped 5 bases from V and 4 bases from J, with 15 bases between. CDR3 loop: CASSPRGHQNQPQHF. In nucleotides, the CDR3 is TGTGCCAGCAGTCCAAGGGGACATCAAAATCAGCCCCAGCATTTT.

The chain links TRBV2 to TRBJ2-7, with unresolved D. The CDR3 is made up of 12 amino acids. Trimming shortened V by 6 bases and J by 2 bases, and 8 bases separated the two germline ends. Germline assignment: CDR1 SNHLY and CDR2 FYNNEI. The CDR3 sequence: CASRGLAYEQYF. The CDR3 DNA is TGTGCCAGCAGGGGCTTGGCCTACGAGCAGTACTTC.

This clonotype was recorded a few times. The chain couples TRBV2 to TRBJ1-2; D call uncertain. V was trimmed by 6 bases and J by 2 bases, leaving 16 bases between them. This CDR3 contains 15 residues. Germline lookup yields CDR1 SNHLY and CDR2 FYNNEI. The CDR3 sequence is CASREQQGSNYGYTF. The CDR3 DNA sequence: TGTGCCAGCAGAGAACAACAAGGGTCAAACTATGGCTACACCTTC.

This clonotype rates as medium-sized. The CDR3 loop reads CASSLGAGGAFQPQHF. CDR3 in DNA: TGTGCCAGCAGTTTAGGGGCAGGGGGCGCGTTCCAGCCCCAGCATTTT. V gene TRBV28 combines with J gene TRBJ1-5, with TRBD1 matching over 8 bases. The CDR3 sequence is 16 residues long. J gave up 7 bases and V 2 bases, and 10 bases lay outside the gene matches. Looked up from germline, CDR1 is MDHEN and CDR2 is SYDVKM.

This clonotype appeared a few times. This sequence joins TRBV29-1 and TRBJ1-1; D uncertain. The CDR3 spans 12 residues. V lost 3 bases, J lost 1 base, and 6 bases lay in between. CDR1 is SQVTM and CDR2 is ANQGSEA in the germline V gene. The CDR3 DNA reads as TGCAGCGTTGAGGGCAGGAACACTGAAGCTTTCTTT. Translated, it gives CSVEGRNTEAFF.

The chain employs TRBV11-1 and TRBJ1-2; possible D gene TRBD1, 6 bases. Germline V gives CDR1 SGHAT, CDR2 FQDESV (reference sequence). V shed 3 bases and J shed 4 bases, with 12 bases lying between them. The CDR3 contains 14 residues. CDR3 loop: CASSLNRVTYGYTF. CDR3 nucleotides: TGTGCCAGCAGCTTGAACAGGGTAACCTATGGCTACACCTTC.

This clonotype was seen ten or more times. The chain uses TRBV11-2 and TRBJ2-7; no reliable D call. Trimming stripped 5 bases from V and 2 bases from J, with 7 bases between. This CDR3 region has 12 residues. The V gene's germline CDR1 is SGHAT and CDR2 FQNNGV. CDR3 nucleotide sequence: TGTGCCAGCAGCAGACACGCCTACGAGCAGTACTTC. It specifies CASSRHAYEQYF.

This chain uses TRBV5-1 with TRBJ1-2; maybe TRBD1 (5 bases). Germline V gene sequence: CDR1 SGHRS, CDR2 YFSETQ. This CDR3 contains 13 residues. V dropped 5 bases and J dropped 3 bases, with 11 bases sitting between them. The CDR3 reads CASRPDSHYGYTF. The CDR3 DNA reads as TGCGCCAGCAGACCAGACAGCCACTATGGCTACACCTTC.

The rearrangement links TRBV7-9 to TRBJ2-7; D is perhaps TRBD1 or TRBD2 (5 bases each). V lost 7 bases, J lost 2 bases, and 18 bases lay in between. Germline CDR1 is SEHNR and CDR2 is FQNEAQ (reference sequence). The CDR3 loop spans 15 amino acids. CDR3 protein: CASTELGTTAYEQYF. CDR3 nucleotides: TGTGCCAGCACTGAACTGGGGACCACTGCCTACGAGCAGTACTTC.

This clonotype was observed a few times. The chain links TRBV3-1 to TRBJ1-1; D is perhaps TRBD1 (6 bases). V lost 0 bases and J 2 bases, leaving 10 bases between the germline ends. In germline, CDR1 is LGHDT, CDR2 YNNKEL (reference sequence). The CDR3 totals 15 residues. In nucleotides, the CDR3 is TGTGCCAGCAGCCAAGATGACAGGAGAAACACTGAAGCTTTCTTT. It specifies CASSQDDRRNTEAFF.

This clonotype was counted at least ten times. This chain joins TRBV5-4 and TRBJ2-7; 11 bases are a match to TRBD2. Trimming at V came to 4 bases and at J to 4 bases, leaving 7 bases not matched to a gene. Germline CDR1 SGHNT, CDR2 YYREEE (reference sequence). The CDR3 is 15 amino acids. The DNA of the CDR3 is TGTGCCAGCAGCGAGACTAGCGGGAAACAATACGAGCAGTACTTC. Translated, it gives CASSETSGKQYEQYF.

This clonotype was counted between two and nine times. The chain recombines TRBV6-2 or TRBV6-3 with TRBJ2-5, with 8 bases matching TRBD2. This CDR3 contains 13 residues. The junction had 6 bases not matched to a gene; V was cut back by 6 bases and J by 6 bases. Germline lookup yields CDR1 MNHEY and CDR2 SVGEGT. The CDR3 coding sequence is TGTGCCAGCAGGGTAGCGGGATTAAAGACCCAGTACTTC. Translated: CASRVAGLKTQYF.

The chain combines TRBV7-6 with TRBJ2-5; D may match TRBD1 or TRBD2 (5 bases each). The germline gives CDR1 SGHVS, CDR2 FNYEAQ. Trimming removed 5 bases from V and 3 bases from J, with 16 bases in between. CDR3 length: 15 amino acids. CDR3: CASSRPGTPEETQYF. The CDR3 coding sequence is TGTGCCAGCAGCCGCCCCGGGACGCCAGAAGAGACCCAGTACTTC.